A selection of T cell receptor beta chains follows, all from one sample in a study of T-cell reconstitution after alpha-beta-depleted transplantation in children. TCRdb processed the PCR reads anew with MiXCR; each CDR3 protein has one entry. The sample holds 25,000 to 30,000 distinct CDR3 sequences, over 15% seen once. The source material was PBMCs, mostly from graft donor cells, sampled 60 days after TCRalphabeta/CD19-depleted stem cell transplant. These receptors were collected from a male patient aged 2 to 10 who had a stem cell transplant for acute lymphoblastic leukemia, so the T cells may come from the graft donor. CDR3s include the opening cysteine and the closing phenylalanine or tryptophan. Fields, in order: J gene, D gene, clone size, V gene, CDR3 protein, CDR3 DNA. D genes are given only for firm matches. A clone size is listed for some rows: how often the clone was seen (once, few, many), or a class if it is expanded.

J gene: TRBJ2-7; D gene: .; clone size: few; V gene: TRBV7-8; CDR3 protein: CASSLAPGASVYPRGQYF; CDR3 DNA: TGTGCCAGCAGCTTAGCACCGGGGGCTAGCGTTTACCCACGAGGGCAGTACTTC
J gene: TRBJ1-2; D gene: .; clone size: .; V gene: TRBV28; CDR3 protein: CASSHQGEPFNYGYTF; CDR3 DNA: TGTGCCAGCAGCCACCAGGGAGAACCCTTTAACTATGGCTACACCTTC
J gene: TRBJ1-4; D gene: .; clone size: .; V gene: TRBV29-1; CDR3 protein: CSVETTEREKLFF; CDR3 DNA: TGCAGCGTTGAGACGACAGAGCGAGAAAAACTGTTTTTT
J gene: TRBJ2-1; D gene: .; clone size: few; V gene: TRBV9; CDR3 protein: CASSWRGHRSYNEQFF; CDR3 DNA: TGTGCCAGCAGCTGGAGGGGACACCGCTCCTACAATGAGCAGTTCTTC
J gene: TRBJ2-7; D gene: .; clone size: .; V gene: TRBV5-5; CDR3 protein: CASSVDRLEYF; CDR3 DNA: TGTGCCAGCAGCGTGGACCGTTTAGAGTACTTC
J gene: TRBJ2-2; D gene: TRBD1; clone size: few; V gene: TRBV29-1; CDR3 protein: CSVTQGAQTGELFF; CDR3 DNA: TGCAGCGTCACACAGGGGGCGCAAACCGGGGAGCTGTTTTTT
J gene: TRBJ1-3; D gene: .; clone size: many; V gene: TRBV6-5; CDR3 protein: CASSYSRQGRNTIYF; CDR3 DNA: TGTGCCAGCAGTTACTCTAGGCAGGGGAGGAACACCATATATTTT
J gene: TRBJ1-5; D gene: .; clone size: many; V gene: TRBV27; CDR3 protein: CASSFQGSEQPQHF; CDR3 DNA: TGTGCCAGCAGTTTTCAGGGATCGGAACAGCCCCAGCATTTT
J gene: TRBJ1-1; D gene: .; clone size: many; V gene: TRBV5-1; CDR3 protein: CASSLSPRTDEAFF; CDR3 DNA: TGCGCCAGCAGCTTGAGTCCTAGGACAGATGAAGCTTTCTTT
J gene: TRBJ1-5; D gene: .; clone size: few; V gene: TRBV7-2; CDR3 protein: CASSLEETRQPQHF; CDR3 DNA: TGTGCCAGCAGCTTAGAAGAGACAAGACAGCCCCAGCATTTT
J gene: TRBJ2-7; D gene: TRBD1; clone size: many; V gene: TRBV20-1; CDR3 protein: CSASRREGALYYEQYF; CDR3 DNA: TGCAGTGCTAGCCGCCGTGAGGGGGCGTTATACTACGAGCAGTACTTC
J gene: TRBJ2-3; D gene: TRBD1; clone size: few; V gene: TRBV20-1; CDR3 protein: CSALRDSRSWDTQYF; CDR3 DNA: TGCAGTGCTTTACGGGACAGTCGCTCGTGGGATACGCAGTATTTT
J gene: TRBJ2-2; D gene: .; clone size: .; V gene: TRBV6-7; CDR3 protein: CASSYSSKGGTGELFF; CDR3 DNA: TGTGCCAGCAGTTACTCGTCGAAGGGGGGGACCGGGGAGCTGTTTTTT
J gene: TRBJ2-1; D gene: TRBD1; clone size: .; V gene: TRBV29-1; CDR3 protein: CSVAGQGGNEQFF; CDR3 DNA: TGCAGCGTTGCGGGACAGGGAGGCAATGAGCAGTTCTTC
J gene: TRBJ2-5; D gene: .; clone size: .; V gene: TRBV4-3; CDR3 protein: CASSQGVAWETQYF; CDR3 DNA: TGCGCCAGCAGCCAAGGGGTGGCGTGGGAGACCCAGTACTTC
J gene: TRBJ2-3; D gene: TRBD1; clone size: .; V gene: TRBV12-3/TRBV12-4; CDR3 protein: CASRSGGLGQGNVRDTQYF; CDR3 DNA: TGTGCCAGCAGATCGGGGGGGTTGGGACAGGGGAATGTCCGGGATACGCAGTATTTT
J gene: TRBJ2-1; D gene: TRBD2; clone size: few; V gene: TRBV20-1; CDR3 protein: CSASHLAGVGNEQFF; CDR3 DNA: TGCAGTGCTAGCCACCTAGCGGGAGTCGGGAATGAGCAGTTCTTC
J gene: TRBJ2-7; D gene: .; clone size: few; V gene: TRBV20-1; CDR3 protein: CSARDGKQGVYEQYF; CDR3 DNA: TGCAGTGCTAGAGATGGAAAACAGGGTGTTTACGAGCAGTACTTC
J gene: TRBJ1-6; D gene: .; clone size: once; V gene: TRBV20-1; CDR3 protein: CSARGQAASPLHF; CDR3 DNA: TGCAGTGCTAGAGGACAGGCGGCTTCACCCCTCCACTTT
J gene: TRBJ2-7; D gene: .; clone size: few; V gene: TRBV28; CDR3 protein: CASKVSQGSTYEQYF; CDR3 DNA: TGTGCCAGCAAGGTTTCCCAGGGGTCCACCTACGAGCAGTACTTC
J gene: TRBJ2-2; D gene: .; clone size: few; V gene: TRBV6-1; CDR3 protein: CASSGGRRDRRELFF; CDR3 DNA: TGTGCCAGCAGTGGGGGGCGAAGGGACCGAAGGGAGCTGTTTTTT
J gene: TRBJ2-7; D gene: TRBD2; clone size: many; V gene: TRBV20-1; CDR3 protein: CSAPSPRLAGVGYEQYF; CDR3 DNA: TGCAGTGCGCCCTCCCCCCGACTAGCGGGAGTTGGGTACGAGCAGTACTTC
J gene: TRBJ1-2; D gene: .; clone size: few; V gene: TRBV11-2; CDR3 protein: CASSLEPNRGYTF; CDR3 DNA: TGTGCCAGCAGCTTAGAACCGAATCGGGGCTACACCTTC
J gene: TRBJ2-1; D gene: TRBD2; clone size: .; V gene: TRBV6-4; CDR3 protein: CASSDRQGGSEQFF; CDR3 DNA: TGTGCCAGCAGTGACCGGCAGGGCGGGAGTGAGCAGTTCTTC
J gene: TRBJ2-5; D gene: TRBD1; clone size: many; V gene: TRBV28; CDR3 protein: CASSPHARTGQETQYF; CDR3 DNA: TGTGCCAGCAGTCCCCACGCTCGGACAGGGCAAGAGACCCAGTACTTC
J gene: TRBJ1-1; D gene: .; clone size: few; V gene: TRBV19; CDR3 protein: CASSIDRDTEAFF; CDR3 DNA: TGTGCCAGTAGTATAGACCGGGACACTGAAGCTTTCTTT
J gene: TRBJ2-2; D gene: TRBD1; clone size: few; V gene: TRBV7-8; CDR3 protein: CASSSLDRGWTGELFF; CDR3 DNA: TGTGCCAGCAGCTCCCTCGACAGGGGATGGACCGGGGAGCTGTTTTTT
J gene: TRBJ2-7; D gene: TRBD2; clone size: many; V gene: TRBV6-5; CDR3 protein: CASPETSGGAYEQYF; CDR3 DNA: TGTGCCAGCCCCGAGACTAGCGGGGGGGCCTACGAGCAGTACTTC
J gene: TRBJ2-3; D gene: TRBD2; clone size: few; V gene: TRBV7-2; CDR3 protein: CASSPLYGAGAYDTQYF; CDR3 DNA: TGTGCCAGCAGCCCCCTCTATGGAGCGGGGGCTTACGATACGCAGTATTTT
J gene: TRBJ2-5; D gene: .; clone size: few; V gene: TRBV7-9; CDR3 protein: CASSPLGGRQETQYF; CDR3 DNA: TGTGCCAGCAGCCCACTCGGGGGGCGACAGGAGACCCAGTACTTC
J gene: TRBJ2-1; D gene: .; clone size: few; V gene: TRBV18; CDR3 protein: CASSPGPADNEQFF; CDR3 DNA: TGTGCCAGCTCACCCGGGCCTGCGGACAATGAGCAGTTCTTC
J gene: TRBJ1-1; D gene: TRBD1; clone size: few; V gene: TRBV20-1; CDR3 protein: CSAKQGTLRAFF; CDR3 DNA: TGCAGTGCAAAACAGGGGACCCTGAGAGCTTTCTTT
J gene: TRBJ2-1; D gene: .; clone size: few; V gene: TRBV20-1; CDR3 protein: CSARLVSSYNEQFF; CDR3 DNA: TGCAGTGCTAGGCTTGTTAGCTCCTACAATGAGCAGTTCTTC
J gene: TRBJ2-7; D gene: TRBD2; clone size: .; V gene: TRBV4-3; CDR3 protein: CASSQDGELAGVNEQYF; CDR3 DNA: TGCGCCAGCAGCCAAGACGGGGAACTAGCGGGAGTGAACGAGCAGTACTTC
J gene: TRBJ2-3; D gene: .; clone size: many; V gene: TRBV6-2/TRBV6-3; CDR3 protein: CASSAGYTQYF; CDR3 DNA: TGTGCCAGCTCCGCCGGGTACACGCAGTATTTT
J gene: TRBJ1-6; D gene: TRBD1; clone size: many; V gene: TRBV7-2; CDR3 protein: CASSSGTDNSPLHF; CDR3 DNA: TGTGCCAGCAGCTCCGGGACAGACAATTCACCCCTCCACTTT
J gene: TRBJ2-3; D gene: .; clone size: few; V gene: TRBV7-2; CDR3 protein: CASSSLVFSSTDTQYF; CDR3 DNA: TGTGCCAGCAGCTCCCTGGTTTTTTCTAGCACAGATACGCAGTATTTT
J gene: TRBJ2-3; D gene: .; clone size: .; V gene: TRBV12-3/TRBV12-4; CDR3 protein: CASSLLARVTDTQYF; CDR3 DNA: TGTGCCAGCAGTCTCCTGGCCAGGGTCACAGATACGCAGTATTTT
J gene: TRBJ1-1; D gene: TRBD1; clone size: few; V gene: TRBV12-3/TRBV12-4; CDR3 protein: CASSYSGQGNTEAFF; CDR3 DNA: TGTGCCAGCAGTTACTCAGGACAGGGGAACACTGAAGCTTTCTTT
J gene: TRBJ1-2; D gene: .; clone size: few; V gene: TRBV5-8; CDR3 protein: CASSFPLAASYGYTF; CDR3 DNA: TGTGCCAGCAGCTTCCCCTTAGCAGCAAGCTATGGCTACACCTTC
J gene: TRBJ2-1; D gene: TRBD2; clone size: many; V gene: TRBV20-1; CDR3 protein: CSARERETQNEQFF; CDR3 DNA: TGCAGTGCTAGAGAGCGGGAGACACAGAATGAGCAGTTCTTC
J gene: TRBJ1-1; D gene: .; clone size: many; V gene: TRBV2; CDR3 protein: CASNPTGRREAFF; CDR3 DNA: TGTGCCAGCAACCCTACAGGACGCCGTGAAGCTTTCTTT
J gene: TRBJ2-2; D gene: .; clone size: .; V gene: TRBV20-1; CDR3 protein: CSATGLANTGELFF; CDR3 DNA: TGCAGTGCTACGGGACTTGCGAACACCGGGGAGCTGTTTTTT
J gene: TRBJ1-2; D gene: .; clone size: many; V gene: TRBV10-3; CDR3 protein: CAISESGDGYTF; CDR3 DNA: TGTGCCATCAGTGAGTCCGGGGATGGCTACACCTTC
J gene: TRBJ2-3; D gene: TRBD1; clone size: medium-sized; V gene: TRBV4-2; CDR3 protein: CASSQDGEGAADTQYF; CDR3 DNA: TGTGCCAGCAGCCAAGATGGTGAGGGGGCGGCAGATACGCAGTATTTT